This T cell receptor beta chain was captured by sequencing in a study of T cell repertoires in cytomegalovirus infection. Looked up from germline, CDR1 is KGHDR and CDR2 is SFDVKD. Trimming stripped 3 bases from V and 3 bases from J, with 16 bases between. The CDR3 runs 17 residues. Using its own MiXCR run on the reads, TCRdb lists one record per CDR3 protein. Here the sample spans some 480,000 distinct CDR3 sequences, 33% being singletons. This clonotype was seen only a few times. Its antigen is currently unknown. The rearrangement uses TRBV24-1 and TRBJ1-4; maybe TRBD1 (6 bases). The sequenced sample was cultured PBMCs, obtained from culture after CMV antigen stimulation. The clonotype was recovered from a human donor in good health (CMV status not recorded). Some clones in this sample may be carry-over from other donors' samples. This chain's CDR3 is CATSDGGTATANEKLFF. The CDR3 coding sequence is TGTGCCACCAGTGATGGGGGCACAGCGACGGCTAATGAAAAACTGTTTTTT.